This T cell receptor beta chain was captured in a study of OX40 agonist ivuxolimab in advanced cancers. Study context: Ivuxolimab, an agonistic anti-OX40 (CD134) antibody, was given to patients. Three patients, one with hepatocellular carcinoma and two with cutaneous melanoma, responded partially.

Assay: immunoSEQ multiplex PCR; the TCRdb copy retains only in-frame clones and omits some. The repertoire holds 30,000 to 45,000 clones, with approximately 84% as singletons. Germline CDR1 and CDR2: SNHLY and FYNNEI. This CDR3 has 15 amino acids. V was cut by 7 bases and J by 3 bases, with 18 bases left in between. The rearrangement uses TRBV2 and TRBJ1-1; possible D gene TRBD1, 6 bases. The sequence derives from an adult with an advanced solid tumor such as melanoma, head and neck, liver or kidney cancer. The sequencing used CD4+ or CD8+ T cells sorted from blood, collected in a trial of the OX40 agonist ivuxolimab. In DNA form, the CDR3 reads TGTGCCAGCACTGAGGAGGGGGGGGCCGACACTGAAGCTTTCTTT. Translating gives CASTEEGGADTEAFF.